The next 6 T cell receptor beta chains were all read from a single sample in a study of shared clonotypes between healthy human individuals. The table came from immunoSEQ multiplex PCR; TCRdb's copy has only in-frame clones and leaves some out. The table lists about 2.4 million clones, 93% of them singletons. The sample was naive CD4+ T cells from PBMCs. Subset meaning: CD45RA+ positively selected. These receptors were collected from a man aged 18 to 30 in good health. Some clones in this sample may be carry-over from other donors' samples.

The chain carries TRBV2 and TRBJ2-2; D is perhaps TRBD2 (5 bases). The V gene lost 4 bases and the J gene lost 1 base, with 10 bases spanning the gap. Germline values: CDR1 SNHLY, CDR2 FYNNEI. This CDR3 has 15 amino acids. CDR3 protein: CASSGRAGNTGELFF. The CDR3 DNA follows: TGTGCCAGCAGTGGTCGGGCGGGGAACACCGGGGAGCTGTTTTTT.

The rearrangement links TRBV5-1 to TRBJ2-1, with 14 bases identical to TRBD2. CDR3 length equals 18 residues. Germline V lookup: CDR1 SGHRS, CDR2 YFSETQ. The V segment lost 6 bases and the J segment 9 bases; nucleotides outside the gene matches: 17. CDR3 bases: TGCGCCAGCACCTCTGGGTTGTCTTCGGGACTAGCGGGAGTTGAGCAGTTCTTC. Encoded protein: CASTSGLSSGLAGVEQFF.

The CDR3 here is CASSLGGPTDTQYF. CDR3 coding DNA: TGTGCCAGCAGCTTAGGCGGTCCCACAGATACGCAGTATTTT. This sequence joins TRBV11-2 and TRBJ2-3, with no clear D. CDR3 length: 14 amino acids. Germline assignment: CDR1 SGHAT and CDR2 FQNNGV. V lost 1 base to trimming and J lost 2 bases, with 7 bases between them.

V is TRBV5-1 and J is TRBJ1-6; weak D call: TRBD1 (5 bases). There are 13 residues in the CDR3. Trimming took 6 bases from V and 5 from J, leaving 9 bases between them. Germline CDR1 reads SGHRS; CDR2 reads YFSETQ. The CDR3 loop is CASKLGDNSPLHF. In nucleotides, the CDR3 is TGCGCCAGCAAGTTGGGGGATAATTCACCCCTCCACTTT.

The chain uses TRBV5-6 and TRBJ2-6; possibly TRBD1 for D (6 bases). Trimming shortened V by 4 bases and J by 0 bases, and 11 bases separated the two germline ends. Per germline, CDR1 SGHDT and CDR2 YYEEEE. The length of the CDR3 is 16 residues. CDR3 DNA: TGTGCCAGCAGCGTGGACAGCTACTCTGGGGCCAACGTCCTGACTTTC. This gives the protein CASSVDSYSGANVLTF.

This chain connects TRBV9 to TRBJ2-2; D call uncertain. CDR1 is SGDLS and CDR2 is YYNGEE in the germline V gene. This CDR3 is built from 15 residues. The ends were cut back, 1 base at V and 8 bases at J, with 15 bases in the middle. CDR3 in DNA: TGTGCCAGCAGCGTAAGGGCGATAACACCGGGGGAGCTGTTTTTT. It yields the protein CASSVRAITPGELFF.